This T cell receptor beta chain was sequenced during a study of OX40 agonist ivuxolimab in advanced cancers. Study-wide background: Dose-escalation patients were diagnosed with hepatocellular carcinoma, melanoma, renal cell cancer or head and neck cancer. Among those enrolled, mean age was around 55 years (range about 23 to 85) and about 79% were male.

Produced via immunoSEQ multiplex PCR; TCRdb's table is partial and in-frame only. The sample yields about 110,000 clones, roughly 90% seen once. As for this clone: Antigen: not known.

From germline, CDR1 is GTSNPN and CDR2 SVGIG (reference sequence). The CDR3 length is 12 residues. General study results and limits: The mean number of expanded clones was higher in CD8+ T cells than in CD4+.

The source was CD4+ or CD8+ T cells sorted from blood, collected in a trial of the OX40 agonist ivuxolimab. The sequence was collected from an adult with an advanced solid tumor such as melanoma, head and neck, liver or kidney cancer. The V gene is TRBV30, the J gene TRBJ2-3; 7 nucleotides align to TRBD1. CDR3 in amino acids: CASQGNTDTQYF. In DNA, the CDR3 is TGTGCATCACAGGGGAACACAGATACGCAGTATTTT.